Described below is a single TCR beta chain sequence and its context. Trimming pared 5 bases from V and 5 bases from J, leaving 9 bases between. CDR1 is KGHSH and CDR2 is LQKENI in the germline V gene. The CDR3 has 12 amino acids. This sample is drawn from a study of technical replicates of blood from a handful of donors. The method was immunoSEQ multiplex PCR; TCRdb's version includes in-frame clones alone and lacks a portion of them. The sample lists under 15,000 clones; about 85% were seen once. What was sequenced was PBMCs. The chain combines TRBV18 with TRBJ2-5; D ambiguous. This receptor was taken from a human donor in good health. CDR3 sequence (DNA): TGTGCCAGCTCATCGATGGAGGAGACCCAGTACTTC. Translated, it gives CASSSMEETQYF.